Reported below is one TCR beta chain. Its antigen is still unknown. The V and J ends lost 5 bases and 4 bases respectively, with 15 bases between them. Germline V gene sequence: CDR1 SNHLY, CDR2 FYNNEI. This CDR3 comprises 14 residues. Treatment defined: AdE1-LMPpoly-expanded autologous EBV-specific T-cell therapy followed by anti-PD-1 nivolumab. The entry originates in a study of EBV T-cell therapy then PD-1 blockade in nasopharyngeal carcinoma. Profiling relied on immunoSEQ multiplex PCR, and the TCRdb table lists in-frame clones only, not all of them. The repertoire includes around 19,000 clones, approximately 80% of them detected once, and under 30% sits in the top ten.

The source is a man in his forties with nasopharyngeal carcinoma. The specimen was CD8+ T cells from blood, collected at day 0 from a patient whose treatment included autologous EBV-specific T cells and nivolumab. The genes are TRBV2 and TRBJ2-7; D is perhaps TRBD1 (6 bases). In nucleotides, the CDR3 is TGTGCCAGCAGTAGGAAACAGGGATGGTACGAGCAGTACTTC. Protein sequence: CASSRKQGWYEQYF.